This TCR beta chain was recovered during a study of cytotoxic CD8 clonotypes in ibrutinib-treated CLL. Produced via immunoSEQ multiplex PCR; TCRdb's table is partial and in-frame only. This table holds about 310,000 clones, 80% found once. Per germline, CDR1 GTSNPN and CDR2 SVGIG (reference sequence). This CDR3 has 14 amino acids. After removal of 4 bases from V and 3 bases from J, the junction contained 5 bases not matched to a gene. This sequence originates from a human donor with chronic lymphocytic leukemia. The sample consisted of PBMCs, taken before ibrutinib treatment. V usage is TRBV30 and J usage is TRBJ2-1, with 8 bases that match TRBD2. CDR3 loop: CAWTDGRVYNEQFF. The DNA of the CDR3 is TGTGCCTGGACGGACGGGAGGGTCTACAATGAGCAGTTCTTC.